This T cell receptor (beta chain) was captured in a study of CD8+ T cells in alopecia areata. The germline CDR1 and CDR2 sequences are SGHDT and YYEEEE. V gave up 0 bases and J gave up 1 base, with 12 bases separating them. This CDR3 has 16 amino acids. cDNA prepared by RNA extraction and subsequent reverse transcription served as the template for sequencing. Method: immunoSEQ multiplex PCR; TCRdb's copy keeps in-frame clones and lacks some. The data show over 200,000 clones, with 50% to 70% seen just once and roughly 0.47% held by the top ten. This clonotype was sampled from a human donor with alopecia areata. This material consisted of CD4+ T cells sorted from blood, taken at week 0. The chain links TRBV5-6 to TRBJ2-3; weak D call: TRBD2 (6 bases). The CDR3 nucleotides are TGTGCCAGCAGCTTGGACTCGGGGGTAGGCACAGATACGCAGTATTTT. Protein: CASSLDSGVGTDTQYF.